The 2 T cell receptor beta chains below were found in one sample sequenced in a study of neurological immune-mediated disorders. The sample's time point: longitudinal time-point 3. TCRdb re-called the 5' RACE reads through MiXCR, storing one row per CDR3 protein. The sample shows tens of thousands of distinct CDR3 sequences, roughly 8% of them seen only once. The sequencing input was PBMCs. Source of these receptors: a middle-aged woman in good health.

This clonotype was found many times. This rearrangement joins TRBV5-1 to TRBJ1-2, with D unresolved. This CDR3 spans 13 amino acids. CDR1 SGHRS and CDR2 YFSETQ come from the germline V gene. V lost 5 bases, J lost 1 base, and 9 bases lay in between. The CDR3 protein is CASSPPFNYGYTF. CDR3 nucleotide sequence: TGCGCCAGCAGTCCCCCCTTTAACTATGGCTACACCTTC.

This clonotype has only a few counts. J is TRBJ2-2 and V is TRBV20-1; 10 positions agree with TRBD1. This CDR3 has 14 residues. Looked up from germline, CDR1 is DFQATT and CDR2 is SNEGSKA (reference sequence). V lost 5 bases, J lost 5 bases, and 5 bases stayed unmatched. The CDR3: CSAEDRGLTGELFF. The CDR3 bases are TGCAGTGCTGAAGACAGGGGGCTTACCGGGGAGCTGTTTTTT.